A single sample is the source of the 6 T cell receptor beta chains below, sequenced in a study of neoadjuvant anti-PD-1 for oral cavity cancer. Assay used: immunoSEQ multiplex PCR; TCRdb lists only in-frame clones, some missing. Of fewer than 70,000 clones in the sample, 79% were seen once. The sequencing here drew on PBMCs, taken before nivolumab (anti-PD-1) treatment. The source is a person aged 40 to 85 with oral cavity squamous cell carcinoma.

The genes are TRBV7-9 and TRBJ1-5; the D gene is possibly TRBD1 (5 bases). V was pared by 0 bases and J by 11 bases, with 20 bases between. The CDR3 has 16 residues. CDR1 and CDR2 (germline): SEHNR, FQNEAQ (reference sequence). CDR3 bases: TGTGCCAGCAGCTTAGCCGGTGAGGGGCCGCTGGGGACCCAGCATTTT. As protein: CASSLAGEGPLGTQHF.

V gene TRBV6-1 combines with J gene TRBJ1-1; the D is unclear. Trimming left V 0 bases short and J 11 bases short, with 10 bases between. Germline CDR1 and CDR2: MNHNS and SASEGT. The CDR3 has 12 residues. The DNA of the CDR3 is TGTGCCAGCAGTGAAGCGGGTACTCAGGCTTTCTTT. Translated, it gives CASSEAGTQAFF.

The gene calls are TRBV9 and TRBJ1-1, with 12 bases aligning to TRBD1. Per germline, CDR1 SGDLS and CDR2 YYNGEE. This CDR3 is 16 amino acids long. The V gene end was trimmed by 4 bases and the J gene end by 1 base; junction bases not matched to a gene: 5. CDR3 bases: TGTGCCAGCAGCCTGGGGACAGGGGGCGCGAACACTGAAGCTTTCTTT. Residues: CASSLGTGGANTEAFF.

This sequence joins TRBV19 and TRBJ2-1, with D possibly being TRBD1 or TRBD2 (5 bases each). This CDR3 is built from 15 residues. The V end lost 7 bases, the J end lost 3 bases, and 16 bases lay between the germline ends. Germline V gives CDR1 LNHDA, CDR2 SQIVND (reference sequence). CDR3 region: CASTPIGAGYNEQFF. The CDR3 DNA reads TGTGCCAGTACCCCGATCGGGGCGGGCTACAATGAGCAGTTCTTC.

In its sample, this clone was seen once. The CDR3 here is CASSLSGLTVNEQFF. CDR3 DNA sequence: TGCGCCAGCAGCTTGTCAGGGTTGACAGTCAATGAGCAGTTCTTC. The chain employs TRBV5-1 and TRBJ2-1; the D gene is possibly TRBD1 (5 bases). Germline V gives CDR1 SGHRS, CDR2 YFSETQ. The CDR3 contains 15 residues. V was pared by 1 base and J by 6 bases, with 14 bases between.

The rearrangement uses TRBV6-1 and TRBJ2-7; 8 bases fit TRBD1. Germline lookup yields CDR1 MNHNS and CDR2 SASEGT. Losses at the gene ends were 2 bases for V and 4 bases for J; bases not matched to a gene: 4. This CDR3 has 14 amino acids. CDR3 region: CASSEPTGVYEQYF. In nucleotides, the CDR3 is TGTGCCAGCAGTGAACCGACAGGGGTTTACGAGCAGTACTTC.